This TCR beta chain was profiled in a study of T-cell memory formation after mild COVID-19. General study findings and limits: Pre-infection memory held some responding clones, suggesting pre-existing cross-reactive T cells responded.

V lost 8 bases and J lost 6, with 17 bases in between. The length of the CDR3 is 13 residues. Germline loops: CDR1 DFQATT, CDR2 SNEGSKA (reference sequence). This clonotype was found a few times. Its antigen is not identified. UMIs and sample barcodes were carried by the TCR alpha and TCR beta cDNA libraries that 5'RACE produced using constant-segment primers. TCRdb reanalysed the 5' RACE reads using MiXCR and keeps one entry per CDR3 protein. Here the sample spans 500,000 to 650,000 distinct CDR3 sequences, less than 25% being singletons. The V gene is TRBV20-1, the J gene TRBJ1-5, with D possibly matching TRBD1 (5 bases). Specimen: PBMCs or a T cell subset sorted from them (not recorded which). The origin of this receptor is an adult woman who had mild COVID-19 (a few samples of this study predate the infection). Cell type and time point are not known. The CDR3 sequence: CSLRWGGGQPQHF. The CDR3 nucleotides are TGCAGTTTAAGATGGGGCGGGGGTCAGCCCCAGCATTTT.